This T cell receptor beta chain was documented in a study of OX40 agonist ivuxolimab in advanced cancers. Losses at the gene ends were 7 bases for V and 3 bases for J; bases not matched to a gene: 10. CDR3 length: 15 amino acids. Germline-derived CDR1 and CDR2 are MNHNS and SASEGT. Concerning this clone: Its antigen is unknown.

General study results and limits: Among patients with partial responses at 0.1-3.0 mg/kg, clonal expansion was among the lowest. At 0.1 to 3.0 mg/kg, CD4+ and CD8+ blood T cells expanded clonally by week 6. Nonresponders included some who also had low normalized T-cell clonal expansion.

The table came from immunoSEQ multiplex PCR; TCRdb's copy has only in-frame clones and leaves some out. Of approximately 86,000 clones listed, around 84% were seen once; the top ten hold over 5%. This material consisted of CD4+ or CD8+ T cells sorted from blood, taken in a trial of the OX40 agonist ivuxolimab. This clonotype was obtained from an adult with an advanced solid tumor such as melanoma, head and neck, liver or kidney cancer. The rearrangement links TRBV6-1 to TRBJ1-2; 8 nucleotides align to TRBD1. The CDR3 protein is CASTHAGTGHYGYTF. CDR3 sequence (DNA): TGTGCCAGCACTCATGCCGGGACAGGCCACTATGGCTACACCTTC.